This TCR beta chain was identified in a study of T cells expressing NK-cell markers. About the study: It was sorted CD3+CD56+NKG2C+, CD3+CD56+NKG2C- and CD3+CD56-NKG2C+ T cells that supplied the TCR beta repertoires. Eight donors were sequenced, of whom seven were HCMV-seropositive, while the remaining one was HCMV-seronegative.

The germline gives CDR1 DFQATT, CDR2 SNEGSKA (reference sequence). The CDR3 totals 12 residues. After re-calling the 5' RACE reads, TCRdb lists one entry per CDR3 protein, DNA absent. The ten most abundant clones cover more than 3.5% of a sample with 250,000 to 300,000 distinct CDR3 sequences. This TCR was recovered from a woman aged 18-70 years in good health. The sequencing input was blood T cells: a sorted CD56 or NKG2C T cell subset, CD4+ or CD8+ T cells, or bulk PBMC T cells (not recorded which). The chain is built from TRBV20-1 and TRBJ1-1. CDR3 residues: CSASSPNTEAFF.